Shown below are 29 T cell receptor beta chains from a single sample sequenced in a study of blood T cell repertoires in COVID-19. Repertoires were generated with immunoSEQ multiplex PCR, while TCRdb's copy carries only in-frame clones and drops some. The sample records 200,000 to 300,000 clones, around nine tenths being singletons. The material sequenced was PBMCs or T cells enriched from blood (not recorded which). These receptors were taken from a woman aged 18-30 years who had recovered from COVID-19.

The CDR3 region has the DNA TGCGCCAGCAGCCCGGAGGGGGCAGACGATATCACAGATACGCAGTATTTT. Amino acids: CASSPEGADDITDTQYF. V is TRBV5-1 and J is TRBJ2-3, with a weak D call TRBD1 (7 bases). The CDR3 is 17 residues long. V lost 4 bases and J 2 bases, leaving 20 bases between the germline ends. The germline gives CDR1 SGHRS, CDR2 YFSETQ.

The chain carries TRBV27 and TRBJ1-4, with TRBD1 identical over 7 bases. The germline CDR1 and CDR2 sequences are MNHEY and SMNVEV (reference sequence). The CDR3 contains 15 residues. V shed 4 bases, J shed 3 bases, and the junction held 5 bases outside the gene matches. CDR3 loop: CASSSGTASNEKLFF. The CDR3 DNA follows: TGTGCCAGCAGTTCAGGGACAGCCTCTAATGAAAAACTGTTTTTT.

This clone has only one observation. CDR3 protein: CASSIDRNYNSPLHF. The CDR3 DNA reads TGTGCCAGTAGTATAGACAGAAACTATAATTCACCCCTCCACTTT. The J gene is TRBJ1-6, the V gene TRBV19; unclear D gene. V lost 0 bases and J lost 3, with 6 bases in between. Germline V gene lookup returns CDR1 LNHDA and CDR2 SQIVND (reference sequence). The CDR3 is 15 amino acids.

The chain links TRBV20-1 to TRBJ2-1; TRBD2 matches at 7 bases. Germline CDR1 reads DFQATT; CDR2 reads SNEGSKA (reference sequence). CDR3 size: 10 residues. The ends lost 8 bases at V and 7 bases at J; junction bases unmatched: 2. Here the CDR3 reads CSIGGNEQFF. The CDR3 DNA reads TGCAGTATCGGGGGGAATGAGCAGTTCTTC.

The V and J genes are TRBV6-1 and TRBJ1-6; D remains unclear. The length of the CDR3 is 14 residues. Per the germline V gene, CDR1 is MNHNS and CDR2 is SASEGT. The germline V and J ends were trimmed by 0 bases and 7 bases, with 7 bases remaining between them. The CDR3 here is CASSEAQANSPLHF. CDR3 DNA: TGTGCCAGCAGTGAAGCGCAAGCCAATTCACCCCTCCACTTT.

This chain joins TRBV30 and TRBJ2-1; D not certain. V was shortened by 3 bases and J by 1 base, with 10 bases between the two germline ends. CDR3 length equals 14 residues. Per the germline V gene, CDR1 is GTSNPN and CDR2 is SVGIG (reference sequence). CDR3 DNA sequence: TGTGCCTGGAGGTTGACTGGGTCCTACAATGAGCAGTTCTTC. It translates to CAWRLTGSYNEQFF.

This clone was picked up one time. J is TRBJ1-2 and V is TRBV5-5; D is unclear. CDR3 length: 14 residues. Germline CDR1 and CDR2: SGHKS and YYEKEE (reference sequence). V lost 4 bases, J lost 8 bases, and 18 bases lay in between. CDR3 DNA: TGTGCCAGCAGCCGAAGGAGGGAAGCTTACGGCTACACCTTC. Its protein product is CASSRRREAYGYTF.

This clone is a singleton in its sample. This chain links TRBV11-2 with TRBJ2-3, with 10 positions matching TRBD1. The germline CDR1 and CDR2 sequences are SGHAT and FQNNGV. The J segment lost 4 bases and the V segment lost 2 bases, leaving 6 bases of the junction unmatched. CDR3 length equals 16 residues. DNA of the CDR3: TGTGCCAGCAGCTTAACCGGGACAGGGGCAGCAGATACGCAGTATTTT. This encodes CASSLTGTGAADTQYF.

J is TRBJ1-6 and V is TRBV18; D is ambiguous. V gave up 2 bases and J gave up 5 bases, with 7 bases separating them. Germline V gives CDR1 KGHSH, CDR2 LQKENI. This CDR3 region has 14 residues. CDR3 loop: CASSPWRDNSPLHF. In nucleotides, the CDR3 is TGTGCCAGCTCACCATGGAGAGATAATTCACCCCTCCACTTT. The whole variable domain, filled in from reference TRBV18 and TRBJ1-6, reads NAGVMQNPRHLVRRRGQEARLRCSPMKGHSHVYWYRQLPEEGLKFMVYLQKENIIDESGMPKERFSAEFPKEGPSILRIQQVVRGDSAAYFCASSPWRDNSPLHFGNGTRLTVT.

This chain connects TRBV19 to TRBJ2-2; TRBD2 agrees at 11 bases. The CDR3 extends over 16 amino acids. CDR1 and CDR2 from the germline V gene are LNHDA and SQIVND (reference sequence). The ends lost 1 base at V and 2 bases at J; junction bases unmatched: 0. The CDR3 bases are TGTGCCAGTAGTATAGGACTAGCGGGAAACACCGGGGAGCTGTTTTTT. Protein sequence: CASSIGLAGNTGELFF.

This sequence joins TRBV21-1 and TRBJ1-1; the table assigns TRBD1, which was not confirmed against the DNA. TRBV21-1 corresponds to a pseudogene. The length of the CDR3 is 13 residues. The CDR3 loop is CASRHRVGTEAFF. The CDR3 DNA follows: TGTGCCAGCAGACACAGGGTTGGGACTGAAGCTTTCTTT.

This clone was observed a handful of times. The V gene is TRBV27, the J gene TRBJ1-1, with D possibly matching TRBD1 (5 bases). The length of the CDR3 is 11 residues. The V gene lost 4 bases and the J gene lost 8 bases, with 8 bases spanning the gap. CDR1 is MNHEY, CDR2 SMNVEV, per germline (reference sequence). The CDR3 region is CASSSRAEAFF. As DNA, the CDR3 is TGTGCCAGCAGTTCCAGGGCCGAAGCTTTCTTT.

The chain joins TRBV7-9 to TRBJ1-2; possible D gene TRBD1, 6 bases. This CDR3 has 14 residues. The germline gives CDR1 SEHNR, CDR2 FQNEAQ (reference sequence). Trimming cost V 4 bases and J 6 bases, with 15 bases left between them. Written as DNA, the CDR3 is TGTGCCAGCAGCTCCTCCCACAGGGAAAATGGCTACACCTTC. Translating it yields CASSSSHRENGYTF.

This sequence joins TRBV5-6 and TRBJ2-5, with TRBD1 matching over 7 bases. Germline CDR1 is SGHDT and CDR2 is YYEEEE. The V and J ends lost 3 bases and 2 bases, in that order; junction bases with no gene match: 4. The CDR3 extends over 14 amino acids. The CDR3 sequence is CASSYYRGQETQYF. The CDR3 nucleotides read TGTGCCAGCAGCTATTACAGGGGACAAGAGACCCAGTACTTC.

The CDR3 DNA is TGTGCCAGCAGTGAGGGACAGAATGGCTACACCTTC. It codes for CASSEGQNGYTF. The rearrangement uses TRBV12-3 or TRBV12-4 and TRBJ1-2; 7 bases match TRBD1. This CDR3 spans 12 amino acids. Losses at the gene ends were 5 bases for V and 6 bases for J; bases not matched to a gene: 3.

The chain recombines TRBV27 with TRBJ1-1; 7 bases match TRBD1. Losses at the gene ends were 7 bases for V and 0 bases for J; bases not matched to a gene: 2. CDR1 MNHEY and CDR2 SMNVEV come from the germline V gene (reference sequence). The CDR3 runs 13 residues. This CDR3 is CASNRGMNTEAFF. The CDR3 nucleotides read TGTGCCAGCAACAGGGGCATGAACACTGAAGCTTTCTTT.

The chain recombines TRBV30 with TRBJ2-7, with 8 bases identical to TRBD1. The V and J ends lost 2 bases and 6 bases, in that order; junction bases with no gene match: 6. The germline gives CDR1 GTSNPN, CDR2 SVGIG (reference sequence). This CDR3 is built from 13 residues. Written as DNA, the CDR3 is TGTGCCTGGAGTATTCAGGGGGCGGGCGAGCAGTACTTC. It codes for CAWSIQGAGEQYF.

The chain employs TRBV5-5 and TRBJ2-7; D is perhaps TRBD1 (5 bases). Deletions cut 1 base from V and 0 bases from J, with 5 bases between. Germline V gene sequence: CDR1 SGHKS, CDR2 YYEKEE (reference sequence). This CDR3 region has 13 residues. The DNA for the CDR3 is TGTGCCAGCAGCTTGACAGGCTCCTACGAGCAGTACTTC. Amino acid sequence: CASSLTGSYEQYF.

V is TRBV18 and J is TRBJ1-2; D may be TRBD1 (6 bases). This CDR3 contains 12 residues. Germline V gene data show CDR1 as KGHSH and CDR2 as LQKENI. The V end lost 3 bases, the J end lost 7 bases, and 9 bases lay between the germline ends. CDR3 region: CASSPQGSGYTF. In DNA form, the CDR3 reads TGTGCCAGCTCACCTCAGGGGAGTGGCTACACCTTC.

CDR3 nucleotide sequence: TGTGCCAGCATGAGCTCTGGGGCCAACGTCCTGACTTTC. Translation gives CASMSSGANVLTF. This chain links TRBV27 with TRBJ2-6; D is ambiguous. Trimming stripped 7 bases from V and 0 bases from J, with 4 bases between. The CDR3 has 13 residues. Looked up from germline, CDR1 is MNHEY and CDR2 is SMNVEV (reference sequence). Looking up the rest from reference TRBV27 and TRBJ2-6 gives the full variable domain: EAQVTQNPRYLITVTGKKLTVTCSQNMNHEYMSWYRQDPGLGLRQIYYSMNVEVTDKGDVPEGYKVSRKEKRNFPLILESPSPNQTSLYFCASMSSGANVLTFGAGSRLTVL.

The chain recombines TRBV29-1 with TRBJ1-4, with a tentative D call TRBD1 (5 bases). The germline V gene encodes CDR1 SQVTM and CDR2 ANQGSEA. Trimming stripped 4 bases from V and 4 bases from J, with 7 bases between. The CDR3 runs to 12 residues. The CDR3 loop is CSVGQLNEKLFF. CDR3 coding DNA: TGCAGCGTTGGACAGCTTAATGAAAAACTGTTTTTT.

The chain uses TRBV3-1 (or the pseudogene TRBV3-2) and TRBJ2-7; perhaps TRBD1 as D (6 bases). The germline gives CDR1 LGHDT, CDR2 YNNKEL (reference sequence). Trimming shortened V by 3 bases and J by 4 bases, and 13 bases separated the two germline ends. The CDR3 contains 14 residues. CDR3 sequence reads: CASSQTLTGYEQYF. The CDR3 DNA reads TGTGCCAGCAGCCAGACCCTAACAGGGTACGAGCAGTACTTC.

The rearrangement uses TRBV11-2 and TRBJ2-3; 9 bases are a match to TRBD2. The CDR3 loop spans 18 amino acids. The germline gives CDR1 SGHAT, CDR2 FQNNGV. Germline trimming cut 3 bases from V and 1 base from J; bases unmatched to any gene: 11. The CDR3 protein is CASSFNSRRLAGTDTQYF. The CDR3 nucleotides read TGTGCCAGCAGCTTTAACTCCCGGCGACTAGCGGGCACAGATACGCAGTATTTT.

The chain combines TRBV5-6 with TRBJ1-1; TRBD1 matches 9 bases. V was pared by 0 bases and J by 3 bases, with 6 bases of the junction left unmatched. The CDR3 runs to 16 residues. Germline CDR1 and CDR2: SGHDT and YYEEEE. CDR3 in amino acids: CASSLAFRQGDTEAFF. The CDR3 DNA follows: TGTGCCAGCAGCTTGGCCTTTCGACAGGGGGACACTGAAGCTTTCTTT.

The genes are TRBV28 and TRBJ2-2; the D gene is possibly TRBD2 (6 bases). V was shortened by 1 base and J by 2 bases, with 8 bases between the two germline ends. The CDR3 has 15 amino acids. Germline assignment: CDR1 MDHEN and CDR2 SYDVKM. In DNA form, the CDR3 reads TGTGCCAGCAGTTTATTGGGGGGTAACACCGGGGAGCTGTTTTTT. Encoded protein: CASSLLGGNTGELFF. Full variable domain (missing parts from reference TRBV28 and TRBJ2-2): DVKVTQSSRYLVKRTGEKVFLECVQDMDHENMFWYRQDPGLGLRLIYFSYDVKMKEKGDIPEGYSVSREKKERFSLILESASTNQTSMYLCASSLLGGNTGELFFGEGSRLTVL.

The chain employs TRBV5-1 and TRBJ1-1; 8 positions match TRBD1. The CDR3 totals 14 residues. J lost 6 bases, V lost 5 bases, and 9 bases had no gene match. Germline V gene data show CDR1 as SGHRS and CDR2 as YFSETQ. The CDR3 DNA reads as TGCGCCAGCAGTCCCGAGACAGGGGCGTCTGAAGCTTTCTTT. This codes for CASSPETGASEAFF.

The rearrangement joins TRBV3-1 (or the pseudogene TRBV3-2) to TRBJ2-3; weak D call: TRBD2 (6 bases). The ends were cut back, 4 bases at V and 2 bases at J, with 13 bases in the middle. The CDR3 is made up of 15 amino acids. CDR1 and CDR2 (germline): LGHDT, YNNKEL (reference sequence). The CDR3 here is CASSPRDLATDTQYF. CDR3 nucleotide sequence: TGTGCCAGCAGCCCTCGGGACTTAGCCACAGATACGCAGTATTTT.

In DNA, the CDR3 is TGTGCCAGCTCACCACTATCGGACAGCACTGGGGCCAACGTCCTGACTTTC. Amino acids: CASSPLSDSTGANVLTF. The chain combines TRBV18 with TRBJ2-6, with a tentative D call TRBD1 (6 bases). CDR1 is KGHSH and CDR2 is LQKENI in the germline V gene. V was clipped by 1 base and J by 2 bases, with 12 bases between them. CDR3 length equals 17 residues. The full variable domain, with the rest looked up from reference TRBV18 and TRBJ2-6, is NAGVMQNPRHLVRRRGQEARLRCSPMKGHSHVYWYRQLPEEGLKFMVYLQKENIIDESGMPKERFSAEFPKEGPSILRIQQVVRGDSAAYFCASSPLSDSTGANVLTFGAGSRLTVL.

The V and J genes are TRBV2 and TRBJ1-1, with a weak D call TRBD1 (6 bases). The CDR3 totals 14 residues. Germline loops: CDR1 SNHLY, CDR2 FYNNEI. The V end lost 8 bases, the J end lost 7 bases, and 20 bases lay between the germline ends. CDR3 in DNA: TGTGCCAGCTCTGAGCGGGGGGCGGTGGTTGAAGCTTTCTTT. It specifies CASSERGAVVEAFF.